The rows below give T cell receptor beta chains drawn from one sample of a study of liver allograft versus peripheral blood T cells. TCRdb independently ran MiXCR on the reads; one entry per CDR3 protein. The sample has several thousand distinct CDR3 sequences, 15% to 20% seen once. These receptors all stem from a human patient who had a liver transplant. Among the T cells, some may be from the graft donor. The CDR3 runs from the conserved cysteine through the conserved F or W. Fields, in order: D gene, V gene, clone size, J gene, CDR3 protein, CDR3 DNA. D genes are given only for firm matches. Part of the rows lack a size; the others show once, few, many or a class for expanded clones.

D gene: .; V gene: TRBV12-5; clone size: .; J gene: TRBJ2-7; CDR3 protein: CASGLPDFSSYEQYF; CDR3 DNA: TGTGCTAGTGGCCTGCCGGACTTCAGCTCCTACGAGCAGTACTTC
D gene: TRBD2; V gene: TRBV9; clone size: few; J gene: TRBJ2-3; CDR3 protein: CASSGGTSGLTDTQYF; CDR3 DNA: TGTGCCAGCAGCGGGGGCACTAGCGGACTCACAGATACGCAGTATTTT
D gene: TRBD1; V gene: TRBV6-6; clone size: medium-sized; J gene: TRBJ1-6; CDR3 protein: CASRTTGSSYNSPLHF; CDR3 DNA: TGTGCCAGCAGAACGACAGGGAGCTCCTATAATTCACCCCTCCACTTT
D gene: .; V gene: TRBV12-3/TRBV12-4; clone size: .; J gene: TRBJ1-1; CDR3 protein: CASNEVVGNTEAFF; CDR3 DNA: TGTGCCAGCAACGAGGTTGTGGGGAACACTGAAGCTTTCTTT
D gene: .; V gene: TRBV6-1; clone size: few; J gene: TRBJ2-7; CDR3 protein: CASLGGSNSYEQYF; CDR3 DNA: TGTGCCAGCCTGGGGGGTAGCAACTCCTACGAGCAGTACTTC
D gene: .; V gene: TRBV5-6; clone size: few; J gene: TRBJ1-1; CDR3 protein: CASSADTEAFF; CDR3 DNA: TGTGCCAGCAGCGCCGACACTGAAGCTTTCTTT
D gene: .; V gene: TRBV27; clone size: .; J gene: TRBJ1-2; CDR3 protein: CASSLLPDLGTYGYTF; CDR3 DNA: TGTGCCAGCAGTTTATTACCCGACTTGGGAACCTATGGCTACACCTTC
D gene: TRBD1; V gene: TRBV19; clone size: medium-sized; J gene: TRBJ1-1; CDR3 protein: CASSSVYRGTNTEAFF; CDR3 DNA: TGTGCCAGTAGTTCCGTCTACAGGGGAACTAACACTGAAGCTTTCTTT
D gene: .; V gene: TRBV7-9; clone size: few; J gene: TRBJ1-1; CDR3 protein: CASSLLSSWLMNTEAFF; CDR3 DNA: TGTGCCAGCAGCTTATTATCCTCGTGGCTCATGAACACTGAAGCTTTCTTT
D gene: .; V gene: TRBV7-9; clone size: medium-sized; J gene: TRBJ1-1; CDR3 protein: CASNALNTEAFF; CDR3 DNA: TGTGCCAGTAACGCCTTGAACACTGAAGCTTTCTTT
D gene: TRBD1; V gene: TRBV12-3/TRBV12-4; clone size: few; J gene: TRBJ2-7; CDR3 protein: CASSLGTGFHEQYF; CDR3 DNA: TGTGCCAGCAGTTTAGGGACAGGGTTCCACGAGCAGTACTTC
D gene: .; V gene: TRBV29-1; clone size: medium-sized; J gene: TRBJ1-5; CDR3 protein: CSVGSGDGGQPQHF; CDR3 DNA: TGCAGCGTTGGCTCAGGGGACGGAGGTCAGCCCCAGCATTTT
D gene: TRBD1; V gene: TRBV7-3; clone size: .; J gene: TRBJ2-7; CDR3 protein: CASSLSGQGSEQYF; CDR3 DNA: TGTGCCAGCAGCTTAAGTGGACAGGGCTCCGAGCAGTACTTC
D gene: TRBD1; V gene: TRBV27; clone size: many; J gene: TRBJ1-1; CDR3 protein: CASSQTGGETEAFF; CDR3 DNA: TGTGCCAGCAGTCAAACAGGGGGGGAGACTGAAGCTTTCTTT
D gene: .; V gene: TRBV2; clone size: .; J gene: TRBJ1-2; CDR3 protein: CASSEGGRAARYGYTF; CDR3 DNA: TGTGCCAGCAGTGAAGGGGGGAGGGCCGCCCGCTATGGCTACACCTTC
D gene: .; V gene: TRBV27; clone size: large; J gene: TRBJ1-1; CDR3 protein: CASSVGPGRNTEAFF; CDR3 DNA: TGTGCCAGCAGTGTAGGACCCGGACGGAACACTGAAGCTTTCTTT
D gene: TRBD1; V gene: TRBV6-2/TRBV6-3; clone size: few; J gene: TRBJ1-1; CDR3 protein: CASSYYDRGANTEAFF; CDR3 DNA: TGTGCCAGCAGTTACTACGACAGGGGGGCGAACACTGAAGCTTTCTTT
D gene: .; V gene: TRBV11-2; clone size: once; J gene: TRBJ2-7; CDR3 protein: CASSVGSYEQYF; CDR3 DNA: TGTGCCAGCAGCGTCGGAAGCTACGAGCAGTACTTC
D gene: TRBD2; V gene: TRBV12-3/TRBV12-4; clone size: once; J gene: TRBJ2-7; CDR3 protein: CASQRGGLEQYF; CDR3 DNA: TGTGCCAGTCAGCGGGGGGGCCTCGAGCAGTACTTC
D gene: .; V gene: TRBV11-2; clone size: few; J gene: TRBJ1-2; CDR3 protein: CASSSGRGPNYGYTF; CDR3 DNA: TGTGCCAGCAGCTCTGGACGCGGACCTAACTATGGCTACACCTTC
D gene: .; V gene: TRBV13; clone size: medium-sized; J gene: TRBJ2-3; CDR3 protein: CASSLGEGVGDTQYF; CDR3 DNA: TGTGCCAGCAGCTTAGGTGAGGGAGTGGGAGATACGCAGTATTTT
D gene: .; V gene: TRBV6-1; clone size: medium-sized; J gene: TRBJ1-5; CDR3 protein: CASSPRTLEVGNQPQHF; CDR3 DNA: TGTGCCAGCAGTCCCCGGACGTTGGAGGTGGGCAATCAGCCCCAGCATTTT
D gene: .; V gene: TRBV11-1; clone size: many; J gene: TRBJ2-7; CDR3 protein: CASSLRGENYEQYF; CDR3 DNA: TGTGCCAGCAGCTTAAGGGGTGAGAACTACGAGCAGTACTTC
D gene: .; V gene: TRBV7-9; clone size: .; J gene: TRBJ2-1; CDR3 protein: CASSPLVVEQFF; CDR3 DNA: TGTGCCAGCAGCCCATTAGTTGTTGAGCAGTTCTTC
D gene: .; V gene: TRBV13; clone size: many; J gene: TRBJ1-2; CDR3 protein: CASSLGKRSGGYTF; CDR3 DNA: TGTGCCAGCAGCTTAGGAAAACGAAGTGGTGGCTACACCTTC
D gene: .; V gene: TRBV7-9; clone size: few; J gene: TRBJ2-3; CDR3 protein: CASDKSGARFTDTQYF; CDR3 DNA: TGTGCCAGCGATAAATCGGGGGCCAGATTCACAGATACGCAGTATTTT
D gene: .; V gene: TRBV13; clone size: .; J gene: TRBJ1-6; CDR3 protein: CASSSWGDYNSPLHF; CDR3 DNA: TGTGCCAGCAGCTCCTGGGGGGACTATAATTCACCCCTCCACTTT
D gene: .; V gene: TRBV19; clone size: many; J gene: TRBJ1-1; CDR3 protein: CASSPPIYLNTEAFF; CDR3 DNA: TGTGCCAGTAGTCCCCCTATATACCTGAACACTGAAGCTTTCTTT
D gene: .; V gene: TRBV19; clone size: many; J gene: TRBJ1-1; CDR3 protein: CASNSGRMAEAFF; CDR3 DNA: TGTGCCAGTAACTCGGGCCGGATGGCTGAAGCTTTCTTT
D gene: .; V gene: TRBV6-5; clone size: many; J gene: TRBJ1-1; CDR3 protein: CASSYSRGAAEAFF; CDR3 DNA: TGTGCCAGCAGTTACTCGAGGGGGGCCGCTGAAGCTTTCTTT
D gene: .; V gene: TRBV19; clone size: many; J gene: TRBJ2-2; CDR3 protein: CASSAYRQGGGTGELFF; CDR3 DNA: TGTGCCAGTAGTGCCTATAGACAGGGAGGAGGCACCGGGGAGCTGTTTTTT
D gene: .; V gene: TRBV6-5; clone size: many; J gene: TRBJ1-1; CDR3 protein: CASRALESYTEAFF; CDR3 DNA: TGTGCCAGCAGGGCATTGGAGAGCTACACTGAAGCTTTCTTT
D gene: TRBD1; V gene: TRBV27; clone size: .; J gene: TRBJ1-6; CDR3 protein: CASNSGGDNSPLHF; CDR3 DNA: TGTGCCAGCAACTCAGGGGGAGATAATTCACCCCTCCACTTT
D gene: .; V gene: TRBV11-2; clone size: .; J gene: TRBJ1-2; CDR3 protein: CASTGPQGNYGYTF; CDR3 DNA: TGTGCCAGCACCGGACCTCAGGGAAACTATGGCTACACCTTC
D gene: .; V gene: TRBV19; clone size: many; J gene: TRBJ1-2; CDR3 protein: CASSIVSGTVYGYTF; CDR3 DNA: TGTGCCAGTAGTATTGTTAGCGGGACGGTCTATGGCTACACCTTC
D gene: TRBD1; V gene: TRBV12-3/TRBV12-4; clone size: few; J gene: TRBJ2-5; CDR3 protein: CASSPGGWETQYF; CDR3 DNA: TGTGCCAGCAGTCCAGGGGGCTGGGAGACCCAGTACTTC
D gene: .; V gene: TRBV12-3/TRBV12-4; clone size: .; J gene: TRBJ1-2; CDR3 protein: CATSPEAYGYTF; CDR3 DNA: TGTGCCACCAGTCCGGAGGCCTATGGCTACACCTTC
D gene: TRBD1; V gene: TRBV6-2/TRBV6-3; clone size: many; J gene: TRBJ1-1; CDR3 protein: CASSRQGNTEAFF; CDR3 DNA: TGTGCCAGCAGTCGACAGGGGAACACTGAAGCTTTCTTT
D gene: TRBD2; V gene: TRBV6-1; clone size: many; J gene: TRBJ2-7; CDR3 protein: CASSEERGAYEQYF; CDR3 DNA: TGTGCCAGCAGTGAAGAGCGGGGGGCCTACGAGCAGTACTTC
D gene: .; V gene: TRBV9; clone size: .; J gene: TRBJ1-1; CDR3 protein: CASSVSEGGNTEAFF; CDR3 DNA: TGTGCCAGCAGCGTATCGGAGGGAGGGAACACTGAAGCTTTCTTT
D gene: .; V gene: TRBV7-9; clone size: .; J gene: TRBJ1-4; CDR3 protein: CASSLKAGATNEKLFF; CDR3 DNA: TGTGCCAGCAGCTTAAAGGCCGGCGCAACTAATGAAAAACTGTTTTTT
D gene: .; V gene: TRBV30; clone size: many; J gene: TRBJ1-1; CDR3 protein: CAWSGGTTEAFF; CDR3 DNA: TGTGCCTGGAGTGGCGGGACCACTGAAGCTTTCTTT
D gene: TRBD2; V gene: TRBV27; clone size: .; J gene: TRBJ2-1; CDR3 protein: CASGGGYNEQFF; CDR3 DNA: TGTGCCAGCGGGGGGGGATACAATGAGCAGTTCTTC
D gene: .; V gene: TRBV29-1; clone size: medium-sized; J gene: TRBJ1-2; CDR3 protein: CSVNSNYGYTF; CDR3 DNA: TGCAGCGTTAACTCTAACTATGGCTACACCTTC
D gene: .; V gene: TRBV30; clone size: medium-sized; J gene: TRBJ1-1; CDR3 protein: CAWAFSGTLNTEAFF; CDR3 DNA: TGTGCCTGGGCGTTTTCCGGGACTTTGAACACTGAAGCTTTCTTT
D gene: TRBD1; V gene: TRBV19; clone size: many; J gene: TRBJ1-4; CDR3 protein: CASSTGQGGLENEKLFF; CDR3 DNA: TGTGCCAGTAGTACCGGACAGGGGGGGCTCGAGAATGAAAAACTGTTTTTT
D gene: .; V gene: TRBV27; clone size: many; J gene: TRBJ1-6; CDR3 protein: CASSFSGLGSPLHF; CDR3 DNA: TGTGCCAGCAGTTTTTCAGGGCTGGGTTCACCCCTCCACTTT
D gene: .; V gene: TRBV25-1; clone size: .; J gene: TRBJ1-2; CDR3 protein: CASSDLFYGYTF; CDR3 DNA: TGTGCCAGCAGTGATTTATTCTATGGCTACACCTTC
D gene: TRBD2; V gene: TRBV27; clone size: .; J gene: TRBJ2-3; CDR3 protein: CASSLILAGGSDTQYF; CDR3 DNA: TGTGCCAGCAGTTTGATTCTAGCGGGGGGGTCGGATACGCAGTATTTT
D gene: TRBD1; V gene: TRBV29-1; clone size: medium-sized; J gene: TRBJ2-7; CDR3 protein: CSVEGQGGYEQYF; CDR3 DNA: TGCAGCGTTGAGGGACAGGGAGGCTACGAGCAGTACTTC
D gene: TRBD2; V gene: TRBV19; clone size: .; J gene: TRBJ2-1; CDR3 protein: CASSPRTSGGVDNEQFF; CDR3 DNA: TGTGCCAGTAGTCCCCGGACTAGCGGGGGGGTCGACAATGAGCAGTTCTTC
D gene: .; V gene: TRBV2; clone size: .; J gene: TRBJ1-2; CDR3 protein: CASSETSNYGYTF; CDR3 DNA: TGTGCCAGCAGTGAAACGTCGAACTATGGCTACACCTTC
D gene: TRBD1; V gene: TRBV13; clone size: medium-sized; J gene: TRBJ1-6; CDR3 protein: CASSLGRDRGSNSPLHF; CDR3 DNA: TGTGCCAGCAGCTTAGGCCGGGACAGGGGGTCTAATTCACCCCTCCACTTT
D gene: .; V gene: TRBV12-3/TRBV12-4; clone size: few; J gene: TRBJ1-1; CDR3 protein: CASSFNTNTEAFF; CDR3 DNA: TGTGCCAGCAGTTTTAACACCAACACTGAAGCTTTCTTT
D gene: TRBD1; V gene: TRBV15; clone size: medium-sized; J gene: TRBJ1-2; CDR3 protein: CATSRDRGTGVNYGYTF; CDR3 DNA: TGTGCCACCAGCAGAGATCGGGGGACAGGGGTTAACTATGGCTACACCTTC
D gene: .; V gene: TRBV24-1; clone size: .; J gene: TRBJ2-1; CDR3 protein: CATRRHRRYNEQFF; CDR3 DNA: TGTGCCACCAGAAGACATCGCCGTTACAATGAGCAGTTCTTC
D gene: TRBD2; V gene: TRBV18; clone size: medium-sized; J gene: TRBJ2-5; CDR3 protein: CASSSFAGVTVQETQYF; CDR3 DNA: TGTGCCAGCTCATCCTTTGCGGGGGTCACTGTCCAAGAGACCCAGTACTTC
D gene: TRBD2; V gene: TRBV5-4; clone size: .; J gene: TRBJ2-3; CDR3 protein: CASTRTSGGPDTQYF; CDR3 DNA: TGTGCCAGCACCCGGACTAGCGGGGGCCCAGATACGCAGTATTTT
D gene: .; V gene: TRBV5-4; clone size: few; J gene: TRBJ2-1; CDR3 protein: CASSYNNEQFF; CDR3 DNA: TGTGCCAGCAGCTATAACAATGAGCAGTTCTTC